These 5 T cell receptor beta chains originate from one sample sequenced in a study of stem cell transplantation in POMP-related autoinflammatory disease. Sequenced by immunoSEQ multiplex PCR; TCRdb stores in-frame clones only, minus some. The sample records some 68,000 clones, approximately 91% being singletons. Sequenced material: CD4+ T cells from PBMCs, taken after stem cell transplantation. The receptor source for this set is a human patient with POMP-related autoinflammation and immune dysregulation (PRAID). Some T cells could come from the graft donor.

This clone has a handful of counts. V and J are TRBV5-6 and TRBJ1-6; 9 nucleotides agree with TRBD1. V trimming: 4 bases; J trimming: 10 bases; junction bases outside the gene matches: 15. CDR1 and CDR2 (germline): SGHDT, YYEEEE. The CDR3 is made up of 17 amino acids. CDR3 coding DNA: TGTGCCAGCAGCCCCGACACAGGGGGCTCCTGGAGGTCACCCCTCCACTTT. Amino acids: CASSPDTGGSWRSPLHF. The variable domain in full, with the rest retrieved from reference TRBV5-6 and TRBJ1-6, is DAGVTQSPTHLIKTRGQQVTLRCSPKSGHDTVSWYQQALGQGPQFIFQYYEEEERQRGNFPDRFSGHQFPNYSSELNVNALLLGDSALYLCASSPDTGGSWRSPLHFGNGTRLTVT.

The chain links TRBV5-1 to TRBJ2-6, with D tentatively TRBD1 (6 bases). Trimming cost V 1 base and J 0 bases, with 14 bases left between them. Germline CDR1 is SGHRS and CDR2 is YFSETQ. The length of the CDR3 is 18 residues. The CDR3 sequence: CASSLWAGALSGANVLTF. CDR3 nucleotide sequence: TGCGCCAGCAGCTTGTGGGCAGGGGCCCTCTCTGGGGCCAACGTCCTGACTTTC.

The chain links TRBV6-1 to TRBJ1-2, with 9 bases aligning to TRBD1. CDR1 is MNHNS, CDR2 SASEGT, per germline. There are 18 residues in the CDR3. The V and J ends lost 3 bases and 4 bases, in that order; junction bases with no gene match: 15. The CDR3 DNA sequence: TGTGCCAGCAGTGACAAGCAACAGGGGGCGGTCGGACGCTATGGCTACACCTTC. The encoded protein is CASSDKQQGAVGRYGYTF.

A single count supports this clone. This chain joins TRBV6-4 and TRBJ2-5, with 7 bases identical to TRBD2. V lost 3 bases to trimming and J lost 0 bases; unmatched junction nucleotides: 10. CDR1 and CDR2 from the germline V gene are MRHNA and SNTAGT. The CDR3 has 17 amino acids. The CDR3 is CASSDWGEGEYQETQYF. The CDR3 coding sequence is TGTGCCAGCAGTGATTGGGGGGAGGGAGAGTACCAAGAGACCCAGTACTTC.

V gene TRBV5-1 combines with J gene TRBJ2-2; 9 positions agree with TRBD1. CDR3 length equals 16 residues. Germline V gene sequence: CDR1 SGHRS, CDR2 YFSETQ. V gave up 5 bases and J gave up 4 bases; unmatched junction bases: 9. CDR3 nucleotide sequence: TGCGCCAGCAGTCCGTCGGGACAGGGAAGCACCGGGGAGCTGTTTTTT. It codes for CASSPSGQGSTGELFF.